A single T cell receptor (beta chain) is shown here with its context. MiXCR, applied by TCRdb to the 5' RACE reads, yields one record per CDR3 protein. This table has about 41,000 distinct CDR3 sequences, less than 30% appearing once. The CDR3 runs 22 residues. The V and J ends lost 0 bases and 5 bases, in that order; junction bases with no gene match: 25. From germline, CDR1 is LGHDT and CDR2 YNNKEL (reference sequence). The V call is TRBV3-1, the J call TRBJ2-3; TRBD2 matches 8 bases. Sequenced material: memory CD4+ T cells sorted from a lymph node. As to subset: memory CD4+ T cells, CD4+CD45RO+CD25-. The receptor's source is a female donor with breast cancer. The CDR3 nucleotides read TGTGCCAGCAGCCAAGATCTCGGGGGGGCCGACCGGCGCTCTTTCGTCCAAGATACGCAGTATTTT. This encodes CASSQDLGGADRRSFVQDTQYF.